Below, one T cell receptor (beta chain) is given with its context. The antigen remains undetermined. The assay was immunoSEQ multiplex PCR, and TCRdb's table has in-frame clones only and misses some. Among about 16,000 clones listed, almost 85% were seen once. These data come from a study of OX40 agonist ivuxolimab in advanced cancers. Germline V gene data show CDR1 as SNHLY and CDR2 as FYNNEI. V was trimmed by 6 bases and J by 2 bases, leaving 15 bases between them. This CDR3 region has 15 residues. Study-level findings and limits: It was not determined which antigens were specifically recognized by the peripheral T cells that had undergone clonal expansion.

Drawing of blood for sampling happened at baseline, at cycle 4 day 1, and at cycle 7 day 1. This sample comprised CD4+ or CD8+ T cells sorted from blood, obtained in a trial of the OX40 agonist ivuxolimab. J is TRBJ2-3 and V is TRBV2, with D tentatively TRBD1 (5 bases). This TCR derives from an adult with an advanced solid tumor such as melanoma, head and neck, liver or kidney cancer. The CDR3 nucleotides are TGTGCCAGCAGATGGGGAACAGGATCCACAGATACGCAGTATTTT. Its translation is CASRWGTGSTDTQYF. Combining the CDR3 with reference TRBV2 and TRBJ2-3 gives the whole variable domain EPEVTQTPSHQVTQMGQEVILRCVPISNHLYFYWYRQILGQKVEFLVSFYNNEISEKSEIFDDQFSVERPDGSNFTLKIRSTKLEDSAMYFCASRWGTGSTDTQYFGPGTRLTVL.